This T cell receptor beta chain was observed in a study of blood T cell repertoires in COVID-19. Germline assignment: CDR1 LNHDA and CDR2 SQIVND (reference sequence). Trimming cost V 3 bases and J 11 bases, with 11 bases left between them. The CDR3 is 12 residues long. Participant ages covered about 18 to 90 years across some 25 US areas. Original handling: Scientists estimated how many nucleated cells there were by amplifying reference gene primers. Produced via immunoSEQ multiplex PCR; TCRdb's table is partial and in-frame only. The DNA was the basis for D and trimming; V, J and clone size are from that table. The sample records more than 300,000 clones, nearly 90% being singletons.

The receptor comes from a woman aged 25 to 39 who had recovered from COVID-19. The sample was PBMCs or T cells enriched from blood (not recorded which). The chain joins TRBV19 to TRBJ1-3, with D unresolved. CDR3 in DNA: TGTGCCAGTAGTATCTTCGAGGGAGCCATATATTTT. Its protein product is CASSIFEGAIYF. Drawing the rest from reference TRBV19 and TRBJ1-3, the complete variable domain is DGGITQSPKYLFRKEGQNVTLSCEQNLNHDAMYWYRQDPGQGLRLIYYSQIVNDFQKGDIAEGYSVSREKKESFPLTVTSAQKNPTAFYLCASSIFEGAIYFGEGSWLTVV.